These T cell receptor beta chains were read from a single sample in a study of blood T cells in healthy people across ages. TCRdb itself ran the 5' RACE reads through MiXCR, one entry per CDR3 protein. Of 550,000 to 750,000 distinct CDR3 sequences in the sample, about 21% were seen once. The sequenced material came from blood. All receptors derive from a man aged 65-85 years in good health. Both conserved end residues are part of each CDR3. Each record gives: D gene, clone size, V gene, J gene, CDR3 protein, CDR3 DNA. The D gene is left open where the match is weak. The listing skips clone size in some rows; elsewhere it reads once, few, many or a size class.

D gene: NA; clone size: NA; V gene: TRBV4-1; J gene: TRBJ2-5; CDR3 protein: CASSQAVRSQETQYF; CDR3 DNA: TGCGCCAGCAGCCAAGCGGTCAGAAGCCAAGAGACCCAGTACTTC
D gene: NA; clone size: NA; V gene: TRBV5-6; J gene: TRBJ2-1; CDR3 protein: CASSWNYRANEQFF; CDR3 DNA: TGTGCCAGCAGCTGGAACTACAGGGCCAATGAGCAGTTCTTC
D gene: TRBD1; clone size: NA; V gene: TRBV20-1; J gene: TRBJ2-1; CDR3 protein: CSARVVPGQYNEQFF; CDR3 DNA: TGCAGTGCTAGAGTCGTCCCGGGACAGTACAATGAGCAGTTCTTC
D gene: TRBD1; clone size: few; V gene: TRBV11-2; J gene: TRBJ2-7; CDR3 protein: CASSLIRGTGGASSYEQYF; CDR3 DNA: TGTGCCAGCAGCTTAATAAGAGGGACAGGGGGCGCTTCGTCCTACGAGCAGTACTTC
D gene: NA; clone size: many; V gene: TRBV11-2; J gene: TRBJ2-5; CDR3 protein: CASSFAETQYF; CDR3 DNA: TGTGCCAGCAGCTTTGCAGAGACCCAGTACTTC
D gene: NA; clone size: few; V gene: TRBV20-1; J gene: TRBJ2-5; CDR3 protein: CSARDRRGGETQYF; CDR3 DNA: TGCAGTGCTAGAGATAGAAGGGGCGGAGAGACCCAGTACTTC
D gene: NA; clone size: many; V gene: TRBV7-9; J gene: TRBJ2-7; CDR3 protein: CASSLATGFYEQYF; CDR3 DNA: TGTGCCAGCAGCTTAGCCACAGGGTTCTACGAGCAGTACTTC
D gene: NA; clone size: few; V gene: TRBV27; J gene: TRBJ1-5; CDR3 protein: CASSLSGYSQPQHF; CDR3 DNA: TGTGCCAGCAGTTTATCGGGGTATTCCCAGCCCCAGCATTTT
D gene: NA; clone size: few; V gene: TRBV10-3; J gene: TRBJ2-6; CDR3 protein: CAISESVAAGANVLTF; CDR3 DNA: TGTGCCATCAGTGAGTCGGTGGCAGCTGGGGCCAACGTCCTGACTTTC
D gene: NA; clone size: NA; V gene: TRBV3-1; J gene: TRBJ2-1; CDR3 protein: CASSQDLGSAPGKHEQFF; CDR3 DNA: TGTGCCAGCAGCCAAGACCTCGGGAGCGCCCCAGGTAAACATGAGCAGTTCTTC
D gene: NA; clone size: NA; V gene: TRBV7-2; J gene: TRBJ2-1; CDR3 protein: CASSIPLSGGSYNEQFF; CDR3 DNA: TGTGCCAGCAGCATACCCCTGAGCGGAGGCTCCTACAATGAGCAGTTCTTC